This T cell receptor (beta chain) originates from a study of blood T cell repertoires in COVID-19. As handled by the study authors: Reference gene primers were amplified, and this amplification served to estimate nucleated cell counts. Data came from immunoSEQ multiplex PCR; TCRdb stores just in-frame clones and leaves some out. V, J and clone size are those of that table, while D and trimming were read from the DNA. The repertoire holds roughly 280,000 clones, 86% seen once, with less than 4% in the top ten. Sequenced sample: peripheral blood. The TCR was taken from a man aged 18 to 30 with active or convalescent COVID-19.

The chain's CDR3 is CASRGLGPQPQHF. The CDR3, as DNA: TGTGCCAGCAGGGGTTTGGGGCCCCAGCCCCAGCATTTT. This chain joins TRBV2 and TRBJ1-5, with D perhaps TRBD1 (5 bases). The CDR3 length is 13 residues. Germline V gene data show CDR1 as SNHLY and CDR2 as FYNNEI. V shed 6 bases and J shed 7 bases, with 13 bases lying between them.